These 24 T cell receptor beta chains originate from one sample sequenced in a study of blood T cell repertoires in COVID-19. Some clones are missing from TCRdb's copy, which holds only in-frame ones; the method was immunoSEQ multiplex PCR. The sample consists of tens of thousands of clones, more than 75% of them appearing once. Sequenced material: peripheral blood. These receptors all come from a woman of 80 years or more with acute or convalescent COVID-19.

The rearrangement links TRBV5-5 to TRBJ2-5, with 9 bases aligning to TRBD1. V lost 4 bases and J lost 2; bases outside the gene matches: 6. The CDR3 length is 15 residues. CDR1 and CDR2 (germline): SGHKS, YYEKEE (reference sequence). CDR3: CASSATGGLQETQYF. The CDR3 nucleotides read TGTGCCAGCAGCGCGACAGGGGGTCTACAAGAGACCCAGTACTTC.

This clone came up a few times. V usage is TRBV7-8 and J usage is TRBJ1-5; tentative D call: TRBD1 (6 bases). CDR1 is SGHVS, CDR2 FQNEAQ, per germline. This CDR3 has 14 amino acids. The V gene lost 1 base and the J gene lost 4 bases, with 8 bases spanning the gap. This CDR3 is CASSLGQGNQPQHF. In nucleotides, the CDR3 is TGTGCCAGCAGCTTAGGTCAGGGGAATCAGCCCCAGCATTTT.

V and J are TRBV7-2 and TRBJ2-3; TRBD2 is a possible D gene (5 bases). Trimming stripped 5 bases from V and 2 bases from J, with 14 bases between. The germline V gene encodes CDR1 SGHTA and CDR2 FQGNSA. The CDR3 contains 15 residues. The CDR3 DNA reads TGTGCCAGCAGCACACAAGCGGAGTACACAGATACGCAGTATTTT. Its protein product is CASSTQAEYTDTQYF.

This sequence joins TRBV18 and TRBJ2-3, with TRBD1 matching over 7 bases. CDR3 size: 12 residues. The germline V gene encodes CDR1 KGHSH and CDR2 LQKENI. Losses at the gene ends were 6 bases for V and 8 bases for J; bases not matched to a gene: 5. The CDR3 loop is CASSDPGGTQYF. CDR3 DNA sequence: TGTGCCAGCTCCGATCCAGGGGGTACGCAGTATTTT.

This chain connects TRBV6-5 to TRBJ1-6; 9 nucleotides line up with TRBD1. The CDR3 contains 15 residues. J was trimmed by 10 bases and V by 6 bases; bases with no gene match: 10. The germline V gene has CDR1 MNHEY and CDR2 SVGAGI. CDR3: CASRPSTGGGSPLHF. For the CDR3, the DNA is TGTGCCAGCAGACCTTCGACAGGGGGAGGCTCACCCCTCCACTTT.

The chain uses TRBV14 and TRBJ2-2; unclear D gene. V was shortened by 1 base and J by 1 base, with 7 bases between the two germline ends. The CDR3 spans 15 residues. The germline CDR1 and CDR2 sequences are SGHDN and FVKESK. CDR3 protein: CASSQVPRNTGELFF. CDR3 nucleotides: TGTGCCAGCAGCCAAGTACCCAGGAACACCGGGGAGCTGTTTTTT.

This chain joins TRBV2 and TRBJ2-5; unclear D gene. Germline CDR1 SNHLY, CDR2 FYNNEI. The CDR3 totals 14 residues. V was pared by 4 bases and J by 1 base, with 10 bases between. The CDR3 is CASSVGPSQETQYF. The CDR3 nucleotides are TGTGCCAGCAGTGTTGGGCCGTCCCAAGAGACCCAGTACTTC. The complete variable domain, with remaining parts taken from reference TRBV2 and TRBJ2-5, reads EPEVTQTPSHQVTQMGQEVILRCVPISNHLYFYWYRQILGQKVEFLVSFYNNEISEKSEIFDDQFSVERPDGSNFTLKIRSTKLEDSAMYFCASSVGPSQETQYFGPGTRLLVL.

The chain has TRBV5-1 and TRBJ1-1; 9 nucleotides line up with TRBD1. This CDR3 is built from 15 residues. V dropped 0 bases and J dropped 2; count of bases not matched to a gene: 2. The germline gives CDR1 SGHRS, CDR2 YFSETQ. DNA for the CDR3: TGCGCCAGCAGCTTGGGACAGGGGGGCAACACTGAAGCTTTCTTT. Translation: CASSLGQGGNTEAFF.

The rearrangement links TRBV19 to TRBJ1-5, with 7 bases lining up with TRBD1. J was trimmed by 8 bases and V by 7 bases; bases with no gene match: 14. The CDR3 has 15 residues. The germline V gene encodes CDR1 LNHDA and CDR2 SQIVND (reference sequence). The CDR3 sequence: CASTRDSLFFKPQHF. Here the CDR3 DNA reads TGTGCCAGTACCCGGGACAGCCTTTTTTTCAAGCCCCAGCATTTT.

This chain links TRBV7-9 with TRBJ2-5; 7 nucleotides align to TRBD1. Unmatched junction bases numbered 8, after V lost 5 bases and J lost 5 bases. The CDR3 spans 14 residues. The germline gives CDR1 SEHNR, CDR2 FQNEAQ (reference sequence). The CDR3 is CASSPTGVGETQYF. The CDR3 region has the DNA TGTGCCAGCAGCCCTACAGGGGTTGGGGAGACCCAGTACTTC.

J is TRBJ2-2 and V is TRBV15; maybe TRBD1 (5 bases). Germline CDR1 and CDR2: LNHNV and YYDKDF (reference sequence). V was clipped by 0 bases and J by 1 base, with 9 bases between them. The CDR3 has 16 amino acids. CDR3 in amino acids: CATSRDPQGNTGELFF. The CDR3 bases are TGTGCCACCAGCAGAGATCCCCAGGGGAACACCGGGGAGCTGTTTTTT.

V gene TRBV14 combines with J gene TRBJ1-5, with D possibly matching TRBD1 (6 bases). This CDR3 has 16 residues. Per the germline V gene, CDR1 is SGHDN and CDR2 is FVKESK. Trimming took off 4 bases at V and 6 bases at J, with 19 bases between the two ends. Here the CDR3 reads CASSRRDRIGSQPQHF. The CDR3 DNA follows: TGTGCCAGCAGCCGAAGAGACAGGATAGGGAGTCAGCCCCAGCATTTT.

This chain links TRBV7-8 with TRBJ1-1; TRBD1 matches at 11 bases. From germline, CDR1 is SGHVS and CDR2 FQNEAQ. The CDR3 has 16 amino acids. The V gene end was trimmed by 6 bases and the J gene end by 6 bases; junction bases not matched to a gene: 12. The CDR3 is CASRKTRGQGGSEAFF. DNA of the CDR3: TGTGCCAGCAGAAAAACCAGGGGACAGGGGGGTTCTGAAGCTTTCTTT. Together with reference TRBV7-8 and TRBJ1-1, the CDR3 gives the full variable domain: GAGVSQSPRYKVAKRGQDVALRCDPISGHVSLFWYQQALGQGPEFLTYFQNEAQLDKSGLPSDRFFAERPEGSVSTLKIQRTQQEDSAVYLCASRKTRGQGGSEAFFGQGTRLTVV.

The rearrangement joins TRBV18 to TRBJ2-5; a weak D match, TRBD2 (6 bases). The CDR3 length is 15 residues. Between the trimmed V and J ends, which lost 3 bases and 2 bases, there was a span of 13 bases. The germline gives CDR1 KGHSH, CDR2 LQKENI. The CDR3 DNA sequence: TGTGCCAGCTCACCGCTTTACGGGGGTCAAGAGACCCAGTACTTC. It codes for CASSPLYGGQETQYF.

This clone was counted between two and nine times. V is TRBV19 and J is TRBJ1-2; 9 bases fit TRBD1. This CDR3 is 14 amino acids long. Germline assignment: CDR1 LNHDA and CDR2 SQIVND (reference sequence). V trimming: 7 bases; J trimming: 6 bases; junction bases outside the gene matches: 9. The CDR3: CASTAGQGRDGYTF. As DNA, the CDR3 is TGTGCCAGTACTGCGGGACAGGGAAGGGATGGCTACACCTTC.

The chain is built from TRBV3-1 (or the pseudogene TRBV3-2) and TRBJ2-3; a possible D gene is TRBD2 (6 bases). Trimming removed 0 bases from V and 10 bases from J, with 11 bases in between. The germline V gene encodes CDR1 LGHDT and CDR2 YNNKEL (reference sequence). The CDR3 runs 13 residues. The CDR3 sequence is CASSQDGGLAQYF. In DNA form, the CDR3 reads TGTGCCAGCAGCCAAGATGGAGGGCTAGCGCAGTATTTT.

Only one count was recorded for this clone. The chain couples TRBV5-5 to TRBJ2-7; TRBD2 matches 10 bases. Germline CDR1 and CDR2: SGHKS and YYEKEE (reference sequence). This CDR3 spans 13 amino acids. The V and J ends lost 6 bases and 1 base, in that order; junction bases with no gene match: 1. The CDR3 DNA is TGTGCCAGCACAGCGGGAGGGTCCTACGAGCAGTACTTC. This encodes CASTAGGSYEQYF.

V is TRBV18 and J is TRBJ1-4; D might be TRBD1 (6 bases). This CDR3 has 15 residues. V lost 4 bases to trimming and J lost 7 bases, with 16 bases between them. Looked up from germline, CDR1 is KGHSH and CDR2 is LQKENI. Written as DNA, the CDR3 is TGTGCCAGCTCACATCGGGACACAGGCTCTGAAAAACTGTTTTTT. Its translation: CASSHRDTGSEKLFF. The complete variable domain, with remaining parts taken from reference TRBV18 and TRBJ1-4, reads NAGVMQNPRHLVRRRGQEARLRCSPMKGHSHVYWYRQLPEEGLKFMVYLQKENIIDESGMPKERFSAEFPKEGPSILRIQQVVRGDSAAYFCASSHRDTGSEKLFFGSGTQLSVL.

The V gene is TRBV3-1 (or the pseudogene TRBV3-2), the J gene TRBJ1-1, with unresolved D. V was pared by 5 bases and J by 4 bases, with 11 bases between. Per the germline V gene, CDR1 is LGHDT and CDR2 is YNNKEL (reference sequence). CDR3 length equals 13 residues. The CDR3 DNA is TGTGCCAGCAGCTATTCGGGAGGCACTGAAGCTTTCTTT. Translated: CASSYSGGTEAFF.

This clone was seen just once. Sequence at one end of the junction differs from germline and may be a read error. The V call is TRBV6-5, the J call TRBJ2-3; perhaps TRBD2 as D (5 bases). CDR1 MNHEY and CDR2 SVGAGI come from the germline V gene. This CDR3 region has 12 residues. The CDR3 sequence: CASSSQRDTQYF. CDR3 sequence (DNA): TGTGCCAGCAGTAGCCAGAGGGATACACAGTATTTT.

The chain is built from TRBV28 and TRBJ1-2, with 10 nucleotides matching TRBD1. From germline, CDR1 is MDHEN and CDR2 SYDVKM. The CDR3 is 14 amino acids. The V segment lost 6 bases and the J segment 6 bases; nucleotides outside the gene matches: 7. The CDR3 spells CASRKTGGVNGYTF. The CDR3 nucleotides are TGTGCCAGCAGGAAGACAGGGGGCGTTAATGGCTACACCTTC.

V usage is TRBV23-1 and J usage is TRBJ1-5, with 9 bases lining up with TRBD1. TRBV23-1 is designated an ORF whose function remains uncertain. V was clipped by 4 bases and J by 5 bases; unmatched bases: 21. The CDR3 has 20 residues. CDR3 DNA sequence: TGCGCCAGCAGTCGGCGGGTCCGGGACAGGGACCCCGAGGGGCATCAGCCCCAGCATTTT. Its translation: CASSRRVRDRDPEGHQPQHF.

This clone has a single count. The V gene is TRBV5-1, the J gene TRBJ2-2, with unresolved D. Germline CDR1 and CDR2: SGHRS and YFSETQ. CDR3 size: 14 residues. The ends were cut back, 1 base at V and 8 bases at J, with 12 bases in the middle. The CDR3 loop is CASSLKGETGELFF. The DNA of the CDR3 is TGCGCCAGCAGCTTGAAAGGAGAGACGGGGGAGCTGTTTTTT. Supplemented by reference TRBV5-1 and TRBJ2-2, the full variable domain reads KAGVTQTPRYLIKTRGQQVTLSCSPISGHRSVSWYQQTPGQGLQFLFEYFSETQRNKGNFPGRFSGRQFSNSRSEMNVSTLELGDSALYLCASSLKGETGELFFGEGSRLTVL.

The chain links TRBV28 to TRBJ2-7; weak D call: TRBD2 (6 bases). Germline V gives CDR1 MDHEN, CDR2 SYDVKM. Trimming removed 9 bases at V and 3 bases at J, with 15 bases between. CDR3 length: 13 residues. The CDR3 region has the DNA TGTGCCAGTTGTAGCGGTGGATTCTACGAGCAGTACTTC. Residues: CASCSGGFYEQYF.